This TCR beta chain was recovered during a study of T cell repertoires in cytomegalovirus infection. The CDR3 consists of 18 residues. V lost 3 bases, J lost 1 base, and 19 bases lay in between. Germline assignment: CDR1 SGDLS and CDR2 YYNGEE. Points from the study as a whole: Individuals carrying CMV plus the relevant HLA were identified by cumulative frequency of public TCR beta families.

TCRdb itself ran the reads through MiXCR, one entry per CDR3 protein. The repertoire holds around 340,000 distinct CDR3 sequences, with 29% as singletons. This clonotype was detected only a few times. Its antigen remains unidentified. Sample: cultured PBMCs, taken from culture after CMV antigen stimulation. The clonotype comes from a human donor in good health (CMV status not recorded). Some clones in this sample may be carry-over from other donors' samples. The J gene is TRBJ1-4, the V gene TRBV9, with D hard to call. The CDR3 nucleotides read TGTGCCAGCAGCGCCGACCCACTCTCCCGGGGAACTAATGAAAAACTGTTTTTT. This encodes CASSADPLSRGTNEKLFF.